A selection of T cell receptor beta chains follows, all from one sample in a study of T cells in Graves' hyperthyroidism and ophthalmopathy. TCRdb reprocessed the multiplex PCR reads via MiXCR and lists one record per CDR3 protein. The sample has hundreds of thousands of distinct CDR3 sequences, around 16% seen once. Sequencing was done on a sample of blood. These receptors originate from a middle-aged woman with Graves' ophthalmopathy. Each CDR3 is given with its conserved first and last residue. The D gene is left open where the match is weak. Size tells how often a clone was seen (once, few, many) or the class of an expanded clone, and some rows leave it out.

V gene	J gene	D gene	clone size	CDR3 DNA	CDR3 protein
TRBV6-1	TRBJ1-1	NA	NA	TGTGCCAGCAGTGCCAGGGGCTTCGAAGCTTTCTTT	CASSARGFEAFF
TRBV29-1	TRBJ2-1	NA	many	TGCAGCGTTGACGGGAAGAGGGGCGGCACCAATGAGCAGTTCTTC	CSVDGKRGGTNEQFF
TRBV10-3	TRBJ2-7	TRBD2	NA	TGTGCCGCCTCTAGCGGAGAAGGGTACGAGCAGTACTTC	CAASSGEGYEQYF
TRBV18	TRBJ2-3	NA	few	TGTGCCAGCTCACCACCAGAAGCGGCGAGAACAGATACGCAGTATTTT	CASSPPEAARTDTQYF
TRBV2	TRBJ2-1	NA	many	TGTGCCAGCAGTGACTTGGAACCCCCCCACAATGAGCAGTTCTTC	CASSDLEPPHNEQFF
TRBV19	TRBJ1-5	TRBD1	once	TGTGCCAGTCAGCTTCAGGGGGGACAGCCCCAGCATTTT	CASQLQGGQPQHF
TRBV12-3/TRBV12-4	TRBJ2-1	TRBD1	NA	TGTGCCAGCAGTCCCCAGGACAGGGACAATGAGCAGTTCTTC	CASSPQDRDNEQFF
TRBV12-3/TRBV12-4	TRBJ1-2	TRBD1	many	TGTGCCAGCAGCCATACGAACAGGGGGAAAAGGAACTATGGCTACACCTTC	CASSHTNRGKRNYGYTF
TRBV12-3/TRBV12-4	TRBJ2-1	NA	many	TGTGCCAGCAGTATCGACGGGAGCTCCTACAATGAGCAGTTCTTC	CASSIDGSSYNEQFF
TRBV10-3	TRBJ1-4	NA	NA	TGTGCCATCAGAAGGGGTGCTAATGAAAAACTGTTTTTT	CAIRRGANEKLFF
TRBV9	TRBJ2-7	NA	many	TGTGCCAGCAGCGTATCTGGGTCGGGACTCTCCTACGAGCAGTACTTC	CASSVSGSGLSYEQYF
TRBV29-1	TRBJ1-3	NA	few	TGCAGCGTTGAGGGGACTACTGGAAACACCATATATTTT	CSVEGTTGNTIYF
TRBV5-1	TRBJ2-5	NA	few	TGCGCCAGCAGCTTATTGGGACAAGGAGAGACCCAGTACTTC	CASSLLGQGETQYF
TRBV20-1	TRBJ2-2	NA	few	TGCAGTGCTAGACAGGGAGAAGCCCAACCAACCGGGGAGCTGTTTTTT	CSARQGEAQPTGELFF
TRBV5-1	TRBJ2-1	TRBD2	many	TGCGCCAGCAGCTTGGCTCGGACTAGCGGGAGCAATGAGCAGTTCTTC	CASSLARTSGSNEQFF
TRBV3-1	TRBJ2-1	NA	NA	TGTGCCAGCAGCAAGGGGACCTTAGCCTACAATGAGCAGTTCTTC	CASSKGTLAYNEQFF
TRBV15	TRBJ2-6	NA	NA	TGTGCCACCAGCCGAGATGGACACCCCTCTGGGGCCAACGTCCTGACTTTC	CATSRDGHPSGANVLTF
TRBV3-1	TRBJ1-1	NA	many	TGTGCCAGCAGCCAAGCGGCGGAGAACACTGAAGCTTTCTTT	CASSQAAENTEAFF
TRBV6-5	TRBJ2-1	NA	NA	TGTGCCAGCAGTTACATCGATGAGCAGTTCTTC	CASSYIDEQFF
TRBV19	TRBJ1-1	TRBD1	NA	TGTGCCAGTAGTAAGGGACAGGGGCGACGGGGCACTGAAGCTTTCTTT	CASSKGQGRRGTEAFF
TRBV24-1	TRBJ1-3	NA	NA	TGTGCCACCAGTGATGGGCAGGACTCTGGAAACACCATATATTTT	CATSDGQDSGNTIYF
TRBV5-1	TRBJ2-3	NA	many	TGCGCCAGCAGCTTGGAACAGGACACAGATACGCAGTATTTT	CASSLEQDTDTQYF
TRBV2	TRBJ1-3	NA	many	TGTGCCAGCAGTGTGCAGTGGGGGGTGACTGGAAACACCATATATTTT	CASSVQWGVTGNTIYF
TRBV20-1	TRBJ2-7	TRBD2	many	TGCAGTGCTAGAGTTCCGGGACTAGGTCCCGAACGCCCCCATTACGAGCAGTACTTC	CSARVPGLGPERPHYEQYF
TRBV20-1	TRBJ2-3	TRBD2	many	TGCAGTGCTATGACTAGCGGGGGGGCGAGTGATACGCAGTATTTT	CSAMTSGGASDTQYF
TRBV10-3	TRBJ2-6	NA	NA	TGTGCCATCAGTCGAGACTCCCAGTCTGGGGCCAACGTCCTGACTTTC	CAISRDSQSGANVLTF
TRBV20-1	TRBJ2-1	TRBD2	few	TGCAGTGCTTTAGCGGGGGGCCGAGACAATGAGCAGTTCTTC	CSALAGGRDNEQFF
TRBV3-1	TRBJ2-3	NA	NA	TGTGCCAGCAGCCAAGACCCACGTCGGAGTGATACGCAGTATTTT	CASSQDPRRSDTQYF
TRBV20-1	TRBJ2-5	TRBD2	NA	TGCAGTGCAAGACTAGCGGGGGGCCCCATGGAAGAGACCCAGTACTTC	CSARLAGGPMEETQYF
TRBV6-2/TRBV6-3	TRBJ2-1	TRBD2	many	TGTGCCAGCAGTCCCTTGGTAGCGGGAGCCCCTGGTGAGCAGTTCTTC	CASSPLVAGAPGEQFF
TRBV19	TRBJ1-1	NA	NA	TGTGCCAGTAGTATACCCACGACATTCAGGGTGAACACTGAAGCTTTCTTT	CASSIPTTFRVNTEAFF
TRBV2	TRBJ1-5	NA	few	TGTGCCAGCAAAGGGGGACGAAATCAGCCCCAGCATTTT	CASKGGRNQPQHF
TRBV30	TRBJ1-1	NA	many	TGTGCCTGGACACCCGGAGGCACTGAAGCTTTCTTT	CAWTPGGTEAFF
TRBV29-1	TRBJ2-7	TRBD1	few	TGCAGCGTGACAGGGGAACGTTACGAGCAGTACTTC	CSVTGERYEQYF
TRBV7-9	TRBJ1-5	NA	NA	TGTGCCAGCAGCCGCGGGGGGGGGCGAGGGAGCAATCAGCCCCAGCATTTT	CASSRGGGRGSNQPQHF
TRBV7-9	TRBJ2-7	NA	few	TGTGCCAGCAGCCTCGTCCAGGGTCATCCTAATAGCGAGCAGTACTTC	CASSLVQGHPNSEQYF